The entry that follows covers one TCR beta chain sequence. TCRdb's table, derived via immunoSEQ multiplex PCR, lists solely in-frame clones and lacks some. The sample has about 80,000 clones; roughly 79% are singletons. The data were taken from a study of blood T cell repertoires in COVID-19. Overall study: In each case, the material was cDNA or gDNA derived from T cells, B-cell-depleted T cells, or PBMCs.

Trimming shortened V by 9 bases and J by 4 bases, and 9 bases separated the two germline ends. Germline V gene lookup returns CDR1 KGHDR and CDR2 SFDVKD. This CDR3 spans 12 amino acids. The V call is TRBV24-1, the J call TRBJ1-5; no reliable D call. The specimen was peripheral blood. The TCR comes from a human donor in a cohort sampled during active COVID-19. The CDR3 sequence: CATAAGNQPQHF. CDR3 sequence (DNA): TGTGCCACCGCGGCGGGGAATCAGCCCCAGCATTTT.